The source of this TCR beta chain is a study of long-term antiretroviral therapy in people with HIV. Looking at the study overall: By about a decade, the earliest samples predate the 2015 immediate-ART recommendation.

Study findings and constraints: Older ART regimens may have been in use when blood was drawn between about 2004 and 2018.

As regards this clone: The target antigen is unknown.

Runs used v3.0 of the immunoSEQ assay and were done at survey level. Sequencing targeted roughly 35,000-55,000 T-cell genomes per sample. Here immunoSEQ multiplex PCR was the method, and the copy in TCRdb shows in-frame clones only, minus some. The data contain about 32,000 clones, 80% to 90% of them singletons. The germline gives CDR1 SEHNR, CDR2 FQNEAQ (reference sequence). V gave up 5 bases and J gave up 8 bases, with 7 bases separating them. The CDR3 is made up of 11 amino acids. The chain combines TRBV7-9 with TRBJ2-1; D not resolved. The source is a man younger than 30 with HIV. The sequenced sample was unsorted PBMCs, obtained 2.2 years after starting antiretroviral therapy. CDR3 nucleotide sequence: TGTGCCAGCAGCCAACTCTATGAGCAGTTCTTC. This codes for CASSQLYEQFF.